The clone carrying this T cell receptor beta chain has a single count. Its antigen is undetermined. Assay used: immunoSEQ multiplex PCR; TCRdb lists only in-frame clones, some missing. In the table there are more than 95,000 clones, about 91% of which are singletons. The data originate from a study of cytomegalovirus exposure and HLA in healthy donors. Study as a whole: Both the 120 or so validation repertoires and the approximately 640 first-cohort repertoires used the same platform, as reported by a later analysis. Overall study results and limits: Using the classifier, cytomegalovirus status was reportedly diagnosed with high specificity and sensitivity. Rare TCR sequences predominated, though certain public TCRs were found in many donors. The study put under 200 TCR beta chains on its list as cytomegalovirus-associated.

Specimen: PBMCs. This clonotype was sampled from a man between 18 and 29 years old in good health and CMV-seronegative.

The CDR3: CASSLLSGQGFSQPQHF. The CDR3 DNA sequence: TGTGCCAGCAGTTTATTAAGCGGACAGGGCTTCTCCCAGCCCCAGCATTTT. V is TRBV28 and J is TRBJ1-5; 8 nucleotides match TRBD1. The V segment lost 1 base and the J segment 7 bases; nucleotides outside the gene matches: 12. The CDR3 loop spans 17 amino acids. Germline assignment: CDR1 MDHEN and CDR2 SYDVKM.